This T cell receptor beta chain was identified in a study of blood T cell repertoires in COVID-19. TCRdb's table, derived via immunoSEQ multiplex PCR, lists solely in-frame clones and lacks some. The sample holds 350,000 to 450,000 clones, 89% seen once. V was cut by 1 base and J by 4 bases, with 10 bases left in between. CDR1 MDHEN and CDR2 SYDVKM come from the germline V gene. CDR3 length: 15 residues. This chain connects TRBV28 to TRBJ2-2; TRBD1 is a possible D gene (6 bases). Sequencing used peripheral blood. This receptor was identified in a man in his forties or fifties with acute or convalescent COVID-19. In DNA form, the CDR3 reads TGTGCCAGCAGTTTATTAGGGGGAGTCACCGGGGAGCTGTTTTTT. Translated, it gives CASSLLGGVTGELFF.